Listed below are T cell receptor beta chains from one sample, sequenced in a study of blood T cell repertoires in COVID-19. The assay was immunoSEQ multiplex PCR, and TCRdb's table has in-frame clones only and misses some. The top ten clones hold about 9.3% of a sample with some 150,000 clones, 84% of them seen once. Specimen: peripheral blood. These receptors were collected from a woman older than 75 in a cohort sampled during active or convalescent COVID-19. CDR3s include the opening cysteine and the closing phenylalanine or tryptophan. Each record gives: clone size, J gene, V gene, D gene, CDR3 DNA, CDR3 protein. A D gene is named only where the DNA matches it firmly. Only some rows state a clone size, as once, few, many or a class for expanded clones.

clone_size: .
j_call: TRBJ1-2
v_call: TRBV19
d_call: .
cdr3_nt: TGTGCCAGTAGTACGGGGAGAGAACCTAACTATGGCTACACCTTC
cdr3_aa: CASSTGREPNYGYTF

clone_size: .
j_call: TRBJ2-5
v_call: TRBV5-6
d_call: .
cdr3_nt: TGTGCCAGCAGCTTGAGTGGGGGGGCAGAGACCCAGTACTTC
cdr3_aa: CASSLSGGAETQYF

clone_size: few
j_call: TRBJ1-1
v_call: TRBV5-1
d_call: TRBD1
cdr3_nt: TGCGCCAGCAGCCGTGGGACAGGGAACACTGAAGCTTTCTTT
cdr3_aa: CASSRGTGNTEAFF

clone_size: .
j_call: TRBJ2-1
v_call: TRBV7-9
d_call: TRBD1
cdr3_nt: TGTGCCAGCCTAGTAGGGGGCGGCTATGAGCAGTTCTTC
cdr3_aa: CASLVGGGYEQFF

clone_size: few
j_call: TRBJ2-1
v_call: TRBV11-3
d_call: .
cdr3_nt: TGTGCCAGCAGCTCAACCAGGGGAAACAATGAGCAGTTCTTC
cdr3_aa: CASSSTRGNNEQFF

clone_size: .
j_call: TRBJ1-4
v_call: TRBV6-6
d_call: TRBD1
cdr3_nt: TGTGCCAGCAGTCAGGGGGTAACAGGGGGCATGGATGAAAAACTGTTTTTT
cdr3_aa: CASSQGVTGGMDEKLFF

clone_size: once
j_call: TRBJ1-6
v_call: TRBV10-3
d_call: .
cdr3_nt: TGTGCCATCAGCGGTCGGGAGGGTTCACCCCTCCACTTT
cdr3_aa: CAISGREGSPLHF

clone_size: .
j_call: TRBJ1-4
v_call: TRBV2
d_call: .
cdr3_nt: TGTGCCAGCAGATTAAATGAAAAACTGTTTTTT
cdr3_aa: CASRLNEKLFF

clone_size: .
j_call: TRBJ2-2
v_call: TRBV10-3
d_call: TRBD2
cdr3_nt: TGTGCCATCAGCGCCCGGGGGGGCCAGGGCGGGGAGCTGTTTTTT
cdr3_aa: CAISARGGQGGELFF

clone_size: .
j_call: TRBJ2-3
v_call: TRBV5-5
d_call: .
cdr3_nt: TGTGCCAGCAGCTCACACCGGGGCACAGATACGCAGTATTTT
cdr3_aa: CASSSHRGTDTQYF

clone_size: .
j_call: TRBJ1-1
v_call: TRBV3-1/TRBV3-2
d_call: .
cdr3_nt: TGTGCCAGCAGCCCGGCGGTACAGGGTCGTTGTGCTGAAGCTTTCTTT
cdr3_aa: CASSPAVQGRCAEAFF

clone_size: .
j_call: TRBJ1-2
v_call: TRBV7-2
d_call: .
cdr3_nt: TGTGCCAGCAGCTCACAGGGTCCTTATGGCTACACCTTC
cdr3_aa: CASSSQGPYGYTF

clone_size: .
j_call: TRBJ2-1
v_call: TRBV19
d_call: .
cdr3_nt: TGTGCCAGTAGTATCTCTCCAGGGGAAAACAATGAGCAGTTCTTC
cdr3_aa: CASSISPGENNEQFF

clone_size: once
j_call: TRBJ2-7
v_call: TRBV15
d_call: .
cdr3_nt: TGTGCCACCAGCAGAGTCCACAGTACCCTCTCCTACGAGCAGTACTTC
cdr3_aa: CATSRVHSTLSYEQYF

clone_size: .
j_call: TRBJ2-1
v_call: TRBV2
d_call: TRBD2
cdr3_nt: TGTGCCAGCAGAAAGACTAGCCGTGACAATGAGCAGTTCTTC
cdr3_aa: CASRKTSRDNEQFF

clone_size: .
j_call: TRBJ1-2
v_call: TRBV7-2
d_call: .
cdr3_nt: TGTGCCAGCAGCCTAGAGTACAGTAACTATGGCTACACCTTC
cdr3_aa: CASSLEYSNYGYTF

clone_size: .
j_call: TRBJ2-2
v_call: TRBV5-1
d_call: .
cdr3_nt: TGCGCCAGCAGGGACAGTCCCACCGGGGAGCTGTTTTTT
cdr3_aa: CASRDSPTGELFF

clone_size: .
j_call: TRBJ2-1
v_call: TRBV29-1
d_call: TRBD1
cdr3_nt: TGCAGCGCAGGACAGGGGGCTAGGAGTGAGCAGTTCTTC
cdr3_aa: CSAGQGARSEQFF

clone_size: .
j_call: TRBJ2-4
v_call: TRBV18
d_call: TRBD2
cdr3_nt: TGTGCCAGCTCACTTTACGGGACTAGCGAGTTCGTCAAAAACATTCAGTACTTC
cdr3_aa: CASSLYGTSEFVKNIQYF

clone_size: .
j_call: TRBJ1-2
v_call: TRBV7-2
d_call: .
cdr3_nt: TGTGCCAGCAGCACCCGGGGGTCAGGCGATTATGGCTACACCTTC
cdr3_aa: CASSTRGSGDYGYTF

clone_size: .
j_call: TRBJ2-3
v_call: TRBV7-6
d_call: .
cdr3_nt: TGTGCCAGCAGCTTAGCGGTGACTCGCCCCTATACGCAGTATTTT
cdr3_aa: CASSLAVTRPYTQYF

clone_size: .
j_call: TRBJ2-1
v_call: TRBV6-5
d_call: .
cdr3_nt: TGTGCCAGCAGCCCGGGACTGCGAGCCGGTGAGCAGTTCTTC
cdr3_aa: CASSPGLRAGEQFF

clone_size: .
j_call: TRBJ2-7
v_call: TRBV5-1
d_call: TRBD1
cdr3_nt: TGCGCCAGCAGCTTGGGCGGGACAGGGGGCCTCGAGCAGTACTTC
cdr3_aa: CASSLGGTGGLEQYF

clone_size: .
j_call: TRBJ2-5
v_call: TRBV7-2
d_call: TRBD1
cdr3_nt: TGTGCCAGCAGCTCAGGAGCGGGTCGGGACAGGGGGGAGACCCAGTACTTC
cdr3_aa: CASSSGAGRDRGETQYF

clone_size: .
j_call: TRBJ1-2
v_call: TRBV5-1
d_call: .
cdr3_nt: TGCGCCAGCAGCTTGGCCCAGGGCGCCTATGGCTACACCTTC
cdr3_aa: CASSLAQGAYGYTF

clone_size: .
j_call: TRBJ1-1
v_call: TRBV9
d_call: TRBD1
cdr3_nt: TGTGCCAGCAGCCCCTCGGACAGGGGGCTGGCTGAAGCTTTCTTT
cdr3_aa: CASSPSDRGLAEAFF

clone_size: .
j_call: TRBJ2-3
v_call: TRBV4-1
d_call: .
cdr3_nt: TGCGCCAGCAGCCAGGTCTGGAGGGTCGCCACAGATACGCAGTATTTT
cdr3_aa: CASSQVWRVATDTQYF

clone_size: .
j_call: TRBJ1-1
v_call: TRBV10-3
d_call: TRBD1
cdr3_nt: TGTGCCATCAGCGGACAGGGGGCTATGGACACTGAAGCTTTCTTT
cdr3_aa: CAISGQGAMDTEAFF

clone_size: .
j_call: TRBJ1-1
v_call: TRBV5-6
d_call: .
cdr3_nt: TGTGCCAGCAGCTTGGCCTACGGGTTTGAAGCTTTCTTT
cdr3_aa: CASSLAYGFEAFF

clone_size: few
j_call: TRBJ1-4
v_call: TRBV3-1/TRBV3-2
d_call: .
cdr3_nt: TGTGCCAGCAGCCAACCAGGGTTTGTTAATGAAAAACTGTTTTTT
cdr3_aa: CASSQPGFVNEKLFF

clone_size: .
j_call: TRBJ1-1
v_call: TRBV6-6
d_call: .
cdr3_nt: TGTGCCAGCAGTTACGATGGAGGAGTGAACACTGAAGCTTTCTTT
cdr3_aa: CASSYDGGVNTEAFF

clone_size: once
j_call: TRBJ2-2
v_call: TRBV29-1
d_call: .
cdr3_nt: TGCAGCGTTTACCTGACTACGAACACCGGGGAGCTGTTTTTT
cdr3_aa: CSVYLTTNTGELFF

clone_size: .
j_call: TRBJ1-2
v_call: TRBV6-6
d_call: .
cdr3_nt: TGTGCCAGCAGCCCCGAGAGCGCGAACTATGGCTACACCTTC
cdr3_aa: CASSPESANYGYTF

clone_size: few
j_call: TRBJ1-1
v_call: TRBV11-2
d_call: .
cdr3_nt: TGTGCCAGCAGCTTATATGGGGATCCGGGGGCTGAAGCTTTCTTT
cdr3_aa: CASSLYGDPGAEAFF

clone_size: .
j_call: TRBJ2-1
v_call: TRBV18
d_call: TRBD2
cdr3_nt: TGTGCCAGCTCACCAGTCCTAGCGGGGGTCTACAATGAGCAGTTCTTC
cdr3_aa: CASSPVLAGVYNEQFF

clone_size: .
j_call: TRBJ2-5
v_call: TRBV19
d_call: TRBD2
cdr3_nt: TGTGCCAGTAGTACCCGGGGTAGCGGGGTAGAGGAGACCCAGTACTTC
cdr3_aa: CASSTRGSGVEETQYF

clone_size: .
j_call: TRBJ1-2
v_call: TRBV20-1
d_call: .
cdr3_nt: TGCAGTGCTAGTTCCCCAGGGGCTAGTTTCGACTATGGCTACACCTTC
cdr3_aa: CSASSPGASFDYGYTF

clone_size: .
j_call: TRBJ1-2
v_call: TRBV6-5
d_call: .
cdr3_nt: TGTGCCAGCAGGGGGCAAAGTCTCTATGGCTACACCTTC
cdr3_aa: CASRGQSLYGYTF

clone_size: .
j_call: TRBJ2-7
v_call: TRBV29-1
d_call: TRBD1
cdr3_nt: TGCAGCGTCGTAGACCCGACAGGGGGCTTGGACGAGCAGTACTTC
cdr3_aa: CSVVDPTGGLDEQYF

clone_size: .
j_call: TRBJ1-1
v_call: TRBV18
d_call: TRBD1
cdr3_nt: TGTGCCAGCTCGCGGGGACAGGGGAATACTGAAGCTTTCTTT
cdr3_aa: CASSRGQGNTEAFF

clone_size: .
j_call: TRBJ2-5
v_call: TRBV5-4
d_call: TRBD2
cdr3_nt: TGTGCCAGCAGCACCGAAGCGGGGGGGGTTGTAGAGACCCAGTACTTC
cdr3_aa: CASSTEAGGVVETQYF

clone_size: .
j_call: TRBJ2-5
v_call: TRBV29-1
d_call: TRBD1
cdr3_nt: TGCAGCGCCGGAACAGGGGTGGTAGGGACCCAGTACTTC
cdr3_aa: CSAGTGVVGTQYF

clone_size: .
j_call: TRBJ2-2
v_call: TRBV7-9
d_call: .
cdr3_nt: TGTGCCAGCAGCCCGATCGGCGGGGCGGCCACCGGGGAGCTGTTTTTT
cdr3_aa: CASSPIGGAATGELFF

clone_size: .
j_call: TRBJ2-5
v_call: TRBV3-1/TRBV3-2
d_call: .
cdr3_nt: TGTGCCAGCAGCCAATATGTAGTCGGTGAGACCCAGTACTTC
cdr3_aa: CASSQYVVGETQYF

clone_size: .
j_call: TRBJ1-1
v_call: TRBV11-1
d_call: .
cdr3_nt: TGTGCCAGCCGCGCACAGGGCCTGAACACTGAAGCTTTCTTT
cdr3_aa: CASRAQGLNTEAFF

clone_size: .
j_call: TRBJ2-7
v_call: TRBV24-1
d_call: TRBD2
cdr3_nt: TGTGCCACCAGTGACCCCGGGAGGGGGGGGATAAGCTCCTACGAGCAGTACTTC
cdr3_aa: CATSDPGRGGISSYEQYF